The source of this T cell receptor (beta chain) is a study of human T cells and chemical hapten exposure. This clonotype was recorded at least ten times. Specified time point: pre-sensitization, week 0. Treatment defined: therapeutic diphenylcyclopropenone sensitization with weekly scalp DPC. From the RACE reads, TCRdb called clonotypes with MiXCR, one entry per CDR3 protein. Here the sample spans 300,000 to 450,000 distinct CDR3 sequences, about 5.1% being singletons. The CDR3 length is 14 residues. J gave up 7 bases and V 6 bases, and 7 bases lay outside the gene matches. Germline V CDR1 and CDR2: MNHEY, SMNVEV (reference sequence).

The specimen comprised whole blood, sampled in connection with sensitization to the hapten diphenylcyclopropenone (DPC). The source of this sequence is a woman aged 45-60 years with alopecia areata. Some clones in this sample may be carry-over from other donors' samples. The chain is built from TRBV27 and TRBJ1-5; TRBD1 matches at 9 bases. In DNA, the CDR3 is TGTGCCAGCAGCATGACAGGGGGTGGCCAGCCCCAGCATTTT. Its translation: CASSMTGGGQPQHF.